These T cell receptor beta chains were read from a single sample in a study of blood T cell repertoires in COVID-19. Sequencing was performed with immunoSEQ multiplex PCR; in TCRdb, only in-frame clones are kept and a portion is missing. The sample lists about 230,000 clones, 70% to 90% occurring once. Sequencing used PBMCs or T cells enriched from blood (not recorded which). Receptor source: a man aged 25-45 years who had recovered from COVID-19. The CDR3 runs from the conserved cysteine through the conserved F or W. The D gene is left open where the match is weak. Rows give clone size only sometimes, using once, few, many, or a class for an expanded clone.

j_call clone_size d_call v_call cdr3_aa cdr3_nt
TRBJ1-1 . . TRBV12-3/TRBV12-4 CASSFGGGEKAFF TGTGCCAGCAGTTTCGGGGGGGGCGAGAAAGCTTTCTTT
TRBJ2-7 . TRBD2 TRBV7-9 CASSLTSGRASGEQYF TGTGCCAGCAGCTTAACTAGCGGGAGGGCCTCGGGCGAGCAGTACTTC
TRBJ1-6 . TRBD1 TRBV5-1 CASSPGQFNSPLHF TGCGCCAGCAGCCCGGGACAGTTTAATTCACCCCTCCACTTT
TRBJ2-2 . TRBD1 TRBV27 CASSLIGDSQFGELFF TGTGCCAGCAGTTTAATTGGGGACAGTCAATTCGGGGAGCTGTTTTTT
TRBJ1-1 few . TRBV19 CASSPRWTPEAFF TGTGCCAGTAGTCCTCGGTGGACTCCTGAAGCTTTCTTT
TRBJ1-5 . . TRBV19 CASTPKGTGHRSNQPQHF TGTGCCAGTACCCCCAAGGGGACGGGACATCGTAGCAATCAGCCCCAGCATTTT
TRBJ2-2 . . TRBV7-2 CASSLVQYTGELFF TGTGCCAGCAGCTTAGTACAGTACACCGGGGAGCTGTTTTTT
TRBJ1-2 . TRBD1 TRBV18 CASSPRTGTLEGYTF TGTGCCAGCTCACCCCGGACAGGGACACTGGAAGGCTACACCTTC
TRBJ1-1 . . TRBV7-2 CASSLRPLSGGTEAFF TGTGCCAGCAGCCTAAGGCCCCTATCGGGGGGTACTGAAGCTTTCTTT
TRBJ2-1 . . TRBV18 CASSPDRITYNEQFF TGTGCCAGCTCCCCTGACAGGATTACTTACAATGAGCAGTTCTTC
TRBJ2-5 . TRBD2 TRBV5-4 CASSPRTSLETQYF TGTGCCAGCAGCCCAAGGACTAGCTTAGAGACCCAGTACTTC
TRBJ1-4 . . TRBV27 CASSIRGNEKLFF TGTGCCAGCAGTATTAGGGGTAATGAAAAACTGTTTTTT
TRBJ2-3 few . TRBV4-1 CASSQVYLATQYF TGCGCCAGCAGCCAAGTTTATCTAGCGACGCAGTATTTT
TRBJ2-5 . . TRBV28 CASGSGRETQYF TGTGCCAGCGGATCGGGTCGAGAGACCCAGTACTTC
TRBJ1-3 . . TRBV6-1 CASSEARAVFRLSGNTIYF TGTGCCAGCAGTGAAGCGCGTGCAGTCTTCCGACTCTCTGGAAACACCATATATTTT
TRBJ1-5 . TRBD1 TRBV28 CASSQGTGGTQPQHF TGTGCCAGCAGTCAAGGGACAGGGGGGACACAGCCCCAGCATTTT
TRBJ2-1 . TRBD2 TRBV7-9 CASSLLLAGHNEQFF TGTGCCAGCAGCTTACTGCTAGCGGGCCACAATGAGCAGTTCTTC
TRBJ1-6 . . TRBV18 CASSKQGLSLDSPLHF TGTGCCAGCTCAAAACAGGGCCTGAGCTTAGATTCACCCCTCCACTTT
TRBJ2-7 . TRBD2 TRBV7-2 CASSLVLAGSYEQYF TGTGCCAGCAGCTTAGTTCTAGCGGGATCCTACGAGCAGTACTTC
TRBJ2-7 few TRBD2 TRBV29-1 CSARGLAVPYEQYF TGCAGCGCCCGAGGACTAGCGGTTCCCTACGAGCAGTACTTC
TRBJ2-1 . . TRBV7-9 CASSQARGALYNEQFF TGTGCCAGCAGCCAAGCCCGGGGGGCCCTCTACAATGAGCAGTTCTTC
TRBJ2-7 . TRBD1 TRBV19 CASSGTDVYEQYF TGTGCCAGTTCCGGGACAGACGTCTACGAGCAGTACTTC
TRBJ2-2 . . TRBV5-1 CASSLAGFGELFF TGCGCCAGCAGCTTGGCGGGTTTCGGGGAGCTGTTTTTT
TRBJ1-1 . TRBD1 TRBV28 CASTGSRGRGTEAFF TGTGCCAGCACTGGTTCTAGGGGGCGCGGCACTGAAGCTTTCTTT
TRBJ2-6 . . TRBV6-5 CASSPQGAGANVLTF TGTGCCAGCAGTCCCCAGGGTGCTGGGGCCAACGTCCTGACTTTC
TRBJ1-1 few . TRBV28 CASSFGGAGDAFF TGTGCCAGCAGTTTCGGGGGGGCGGGTGACGCTTTCTTT
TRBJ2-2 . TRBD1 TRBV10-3 CAISGVGTGGTGELFF TGTGCCATCAGTGGAGTCGGGACAGGGGGCACCGGGGAGCTGTTTTTT
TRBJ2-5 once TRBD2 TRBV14 CASSQDRAGGRETQYF TGTGCCAGCAGCCAAGACCGAGCGGGAGGGCGGGAGACCCAGTACTTC
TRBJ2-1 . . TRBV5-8 CASSLDRSVSQFF TGTGCCAGCAGCTTGGACAGGTCGGTTTCACAGTTCTTC
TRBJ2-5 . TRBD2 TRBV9 CASSVTGLADLETQYF TGTGCCAGCAGCGTTACCGGACTAGCGGATCTAGAGACCCAGTACTTC
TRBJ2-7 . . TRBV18 CASSPIFRRSSSYEQYF TGTGCCAGCTCACCAATTTTTAGGAGATCCAGCTCCTACGAGCAGTACTTC
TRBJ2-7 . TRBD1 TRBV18 CASSLPQGARPTIAYEQYF TGTGCCAGCTCATTACCTCAGGGGGCACGGCCAACGATAGCCTACGAGCAGTACTTC
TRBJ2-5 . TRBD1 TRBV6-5 CASSQWTGEETQYF TGTGCCAGCAGCCAATGGACAGGGGAGGAGACCCAGTACTTC
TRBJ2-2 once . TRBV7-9 CASSLDYTGELFF TGTGCCAGCAGCTTAGACTACACCGGGGAGCTGTTTTTT
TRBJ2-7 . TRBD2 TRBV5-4 CASSLLLAGGRTSYEQYF TGTGCCAGCAGCTTGTTACTAGCGGGGGGCCGTACAAGTTACGAGCAGTACTTC
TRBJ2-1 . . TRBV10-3 CAIMDSSYNEQFF TGTGCCATCATGGACAGCTCCTACAATGAGCAGTTCTTC
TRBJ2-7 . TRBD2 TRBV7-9 CASSFPLGGSSYEQYF TGTGCCAGCAGCTTTCCCCTTGGCGGGAGCTCCTACGAGCAGTACTTC
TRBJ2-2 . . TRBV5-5 CASSVAFAGELFF TGTGCCAGCAGTGTTGCGTTCGCCGGGGAGCTGTTTTTT
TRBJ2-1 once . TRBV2 CASSVSGAEGEQFF TGTGCCAGCAGTGTATCAGGGGCTGAGGGTGAGCAGTTCTTC
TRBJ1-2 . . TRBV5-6 CASSLGLGRGLGYTF TGTGCCAGCAGCTTGGGTCTGGGTAGGGGTTTGGGCTACACCTTC
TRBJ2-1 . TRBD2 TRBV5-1 CASSLGPSGVFRNEQFF TGCGCCAGCAGCTTGGGGCCCAGCGGGGTGTTTCGGAATGAGCAGTTCTTC
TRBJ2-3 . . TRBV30 CARRLESTDTQYF TGTGCCCGTAGACTGGAAAGCACAGATACGCAGTATTTT
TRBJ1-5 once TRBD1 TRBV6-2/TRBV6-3 CASSYSGTGPIGPQHF TGTGCCAGCAGTTACTCAGGGACAGGGCCCATAGGGCCCCAGCATTTT
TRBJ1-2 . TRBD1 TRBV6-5 CASRDSNYGYTF TGTGCCAGCCGGGACAGCAACTATGGCTACACCTTC
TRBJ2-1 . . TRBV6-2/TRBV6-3 CASSYSSPQGSSYNEQFF TGTGCCAGCAGTTACTCGTCCCCTCAGGGAAGCTCCTACAATGAGCAGTTCTTC
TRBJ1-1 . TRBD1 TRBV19 CASRLRTGGGTEAFF TGTGCCAGTAGACTCAGGACAGGGGGAGGCACTGAAGCTTTCTTT
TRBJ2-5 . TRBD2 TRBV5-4 CASRLAGGGQYF TGTGCCAGCAGACTAGCGGGAGGGGGCCAGTACTTC
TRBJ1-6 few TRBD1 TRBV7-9 CASKAGTGKNSPLHF TGTGCCAGCAAAGCCGGGACAGGGAAAAATTCACCCCTCCACTTT
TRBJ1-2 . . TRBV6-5 CASSTGIGYGYTF TGTGCCAGCAGTACAGGGATAGGCTATGGCTACACCTTC
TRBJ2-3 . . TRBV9 CASSVAGRGSTDTQYF TGTGCCAGCAGCGTAGCGGGGCGGGGTAGCACAGATACGCAGTATTTT
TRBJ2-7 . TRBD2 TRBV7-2 CASSSGLAGGNEQYF TGTGCCAGCAGCTCGGGACTAGCGGGGGGCAACGAGCAGTACTTC
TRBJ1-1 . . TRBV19 CASSAGVGLNSAFF TGTGCCAGTAGTGCGGGAGTCGGCCTGAACTCAGCTTTCTTT
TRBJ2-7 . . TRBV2 CASRQDRSYEQYF TGTGCCAGCAGGCAAGACAGGTCTTACGAGCAGTACTTC
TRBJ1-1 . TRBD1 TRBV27 CASSLYLQGEAFF TGTGCCAGCAGTTTGTACTTACAGGGGGAAGCTTTCTTT
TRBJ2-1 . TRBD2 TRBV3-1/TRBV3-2 CASSQRTGGLVYNEQFF TGTGCCAGCAGCCAACGGACGGGGGGGCTGGTTTACAATGAGCAGTTCTTC
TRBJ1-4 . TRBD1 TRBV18 CASSPPKGQGVEKLFF TGTGCCAGCTCACCACCCAAGGGACAGGGGGTTGAAAAACTGTTTTTT
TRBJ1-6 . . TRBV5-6 CASSLGSRRGHNSPLHF TGTGCCAGCAGCTTGGGGAGCCGAAGGGGTCATAATTCACCCCTCCACTTT